These 24 T cell receptor beta chains came from one sample sequenced in a study of T cell changes during pregnancy in multiple sclerosis. Only in-frame clones appear in the TCRdb table, and some are missing; sequencing was by immunoSEQ multiplex PCR. The profile shows roughly 45,000 clones, 85% to 90% of them singletons. Material: peripheral blood, obtained in the first trimester of pregnancy. These receptors all come from a female donor in good health, enrolled as a control in a pregnancy study.

The chain is built from TRBV11-2 and TRBJ2-1; 10 nucleotides match TRBD2. Looked up from germline, CDR1 is SGHAT and CDR2 is FQNNGV. This CDR3 contains 16 residues. Trimming took 4 bases from V and 8 from J; bases not matched to a gene: 11. In nucleotides, the CDR3 is TGTGCCAGCAGCTCGCTACTAGCGGGAAAGGTCCATGAGCAGTTCTTC. Protein sequence: CASSSLLAGKVHEQFF.

This chain joins TRBV28 and TRBJ1-4, with 10 bases that match TRBD1. From germline, CDR1 is MDHEN and CDR2 SYDVKM. The CDR3 has 16 amino acids. Unmatched junction bases numbered 9, after V lost 6 bases and J lost 5 bases. Here the CDR3 reads CASRGQGTPSNEKLFF. The CDR3 coding sequence is TGTGCCAGCAGGGGACAGGGGACACCTTCCAATGAAAAACTGTTTTTT.

This sequence joins TRBV11-2 and TRBJ2-5, with 10 bases lining up with TRBD2. Germline CDR1 is SGHAT and CDR2 is FQNNGV. The J segment lost 6 bases and the V segment lost 1 base, leaving 8 bases of the junction unmatched. CDR3 length: 16 amino acids. The CDR3 loop reads CASSLGGTSGKQTQYF. In DNA, the CDR3 is TGTGCCAGCAGCTTAGGGGGCACTAGCGGGAAGCAGACCCAGTACTTC.

The chain has TRBV5-1 and TRBJ2-1; D uncertain. CDR3 size: 14 residues. Germline loops: CDR1 SGHRS, CDR2 YFSETQ. With 4 bases removed from V and 3 bases from J, the gap between germline ends came to 11 bases. The CDR3 region is CASSPQASYNEQFF. CDR3 DNA sequence: TGCGCCAGCAGCCCACAAGCGAGCTACAATGAGCAGTTCTTC.

V is TRBV19 and J is TRBJ2-1; D is ambiguous. CDR1 is LNHDA, CDR2 SQIVND, per germline (reference sequence). V shed 4 bases and J shed 10 bases, with 11 bases lying between them. The CDR3 covers 12 residues. CDR3 DNA sequence: TGTGCCAGTAGTACCGCGCTCCGCGAGCAGTTCTTC. This sequence encodes CASSTALREQFF.

This clone is labeled as medium-sized. The CDR3 sequence is CASSDPRGQSGELFF. The CDR3, as DNA: TGTGCCAGCAGCGACCCACGAGGACAGTCCGGGGAGCTGTTTTTT. V gene TRBV4-2 combines with J gene TRBJ2-2; possible D gene TRBD1, 6 bases. Looked up from germline, CDR1 is LGHNA and CDR2 is YNFKEQ. Trimming cost V 5 bases and J 6 bases, with 16 bases left between them. CDR3 length: 15 residues.

Concerning this clone itself: Other DNA variants within this sample encode the same CDR3. V is TRBV5-6 and J is TRBJ2-1; D is perhaps TRBD2 (5 bases). The CDR3 totals 15 residues. V was pared by 0 bases and J by 1 base, with 8 bases between. Germline CDR1 and CDR2: SGHDT and YYEEEE. The CDR3 reads CASSLGGSSYNEQFF. CDR3 nucleotide sequence: TGTGCCAGCAGCTTGGGTGGGAGTTCCTACAATGAGCAGTTCTTC.

The rearrangement links TRBV2 to TRBJ1-6; 8 bases line up with TRBD1. The J segment lost 5 bases and the V segment lost 7 bases, leaving 10 bases of the junction unmatched. The CDR3 runs to 16 residues. Germline CDR1 and CDR2: SNHLY and FYNNEI. The CDR3 DNA reads as TGTGCCAGCACCACCGAGACAGGGGCAAATAATTCACCCCTCCACTTT. Protein: CASTTETGANNSPLHF.

V gene TRBV7-2 combines with J gene TRBJ2-1; D remains ambiguous. The CDR3 is made up of 12 amino acids. The V gene's germline CDR1 is SGHTA and CDR2 FQGNSA. Trimming removed 3 bases at V and 3 bases at J, with 3 bases between. CDR3 region: CASSFSYNEQFF. The CDR3 region has the DNA TGTGCCAGCAGCTTCAGCTACAATGAGCAGTTCTTC.

This clone was seen a single time. The CDR3 DNA reads as TGTGCCAGCTCGCCGACCGACAGGACCTCCTACAATGAGCAGTTCTTC. Encoded protein: CASSPTDRTSYNEQFF. The V gene is TRBV18, the J gene TRBJ2-1, with D possibly matching TRBD1 (6 bases). Between the trimmed V and J ends, which lost 6 bases and 0 bases, there was a span of 15 bases. Germline lookup yields CDR1 KGHSH and CDR2 LQKENI. The CDR3 has 16 residues.

This chain connects TRBV6-5 to TRBJ2-5, with D maybe TRBD1 (5 bases). Germline V CDR1 and CDR2: MNHEY, SVGAGI. This CDR3 region has 15 residues. V lost 4 bases to trimming and J lost 1 base, with 13 bases between them. DNA of the CDR3: TGTGCCAGCAGTTCGCGTGGGGCAGTCCAAGAGACCCAGTACTTC. It is translated as CASSSRGAVQETQYF.

The chain links TRBV19 to TRBJ1-4, with D maybe TRBD1 (6 bases). This CDR3 contains 15 residues. Germline loops: CDR1 LNHDA, CDR2 SQIVND (reference sequence). The V gene lost 1 base and the J gene lost 5 bases, with 11 bases spanning the gap. CDR3 nucleotides: TGTGCCAGTAGTATAGTGGACAGCTGGAATGAAAAACTGTTTTTT. Protein product: CASSIVDSWNEKLFF.

V usage is TRBV5-4 and J usage is TRBJ2-2; a weak D match, TRBD1 (5 bases). The CDR3 has 16 amino acids. Germline V gives CDR1 SGHNT, CDR2 YYREEE (reference sequence). Trimming removed 4 bases from V and 4 bases from J, with 17 bases in between. The CDR3 region has the DNA TGTGCCAGCAGCCGAATGGGGCAGGCCCGCACCGGGGAGCTGTTTTTT. Protein product: CASSRMGQARTGELFF.

The sample holds one count of this clone. The chain joins TRBV4-2 to TRBJ2-3, with 7 bases fitting TRBD2. With V trimmed by 0 bases and J by 6 bases, 12 bases remained unmatched. CDR1 and CDR2 from the germline V gene are LGHNA and YNFKEQ. The CDR3 is made up of 17 amino acids. The CDR3 DNA is TGTGCCAGCAGCCAAGAGTTGGCGCGCGGGGGTTGGGATACGCAGTATTTT. This encodes CASSQELARGGWDTQYF.

V and J are TRBV11-2 and TRBJ2-7; the D gene is possibly TRBD1 (6 bases). The germline V gene has CDR1 SGHAT and CDR2 FQNNGV. CDR3 length equals 15 residues. Trimming cost V 5 bases and J 3 bases, with 17 bases left between them. Written as DNA, the CDR3 is TGTGCCAGCAGCCGTATTCCCAAGGGGGTCTACGAGCAGTACTTC. Protein: CASSRIPKGVYEQYF.

The rearrangement links TRBV7-2 to TRBJ2-7; TRBD2 matches at 10 bases. Looked up from germline, CDR1 is SGHTA and CDR2 is FQGNSA. Germline trimming cut 5 bases from V and 0 bases from J; bases unmatched to any gene: 4. The CDR3 has 15 residues. The CDR3 DNA reads as TGTGCCAGCAGCGTATCTAGCGGGGGCTCCTACGAGCAGTACTTC. The encoded protein is CASSVSSGGSYEQYF.

This chain joins TRBV5-5 and TRBJ1-2; D is possibly TRBD1 (6 bases). CDR3 size: 14 residues. Trimming took 4 bases from V and 6 from J, leaving 16 bases between them. Germline V gene sequence: CDR1 SGHKS, CDR2 YYEKEE (reference sequence). CDR3 loop: CASSPEIGQHGYTF. The CDR3 region has the DNA TGTGCCAGCAGCCCGGAGATCGGACAGCATGGCTACACCTTC.

The chain joins TRBV7-2 to TRBJ1-2, with TRBD1 matching over 8 bases. Trimming took 6 bases from V and 8 from J; bases not matched to a gene: 20. CDR1 and CDR2 from the germline V gene are SGHTA and FQGNSA. The CDR3 spans 17 residues. Here the CDR3 DNA reads TGTGCCAGCAGATACCGCACAGTGATTCAGGGGGCAAGGGGCTACACCTTC. Protein product: CASRYRTVIQGARGYTF.

In this sample, this clone turned up once. This rearrangement joins TRBV2 to TRBJ2-1; D is undetermined. V was pared by 6 bases and J by 0 bases, with 12 bases between. Per the germline V gene, CDR1 is SNHLY and CDR2 is FYNNEI. The CDR3 spans 15 residues. CDR3 sequence: CASSEEDGSYNEQFF. The CDR3 nucleotides read TGTGCCAGCAGCGAGGAAGATGGCTCCTACAATGAGCAGTTCTTC.

The V call is TRBV29-1, the J call TRBJ1-3; tentatively, D is TRBD1 (5 bases). This CDR3 is built from 14 residues. The V end was cut by 4 bases, the J end by 0 bases, with 10 bases between. The germline CDR1 and CDR2 sequences are SQVTM and ANQGSEA. As DNA, the CDR3 is TGCAGCGTTGTTGAGACAGTCTCTGGAAACACCATATATTTT. It is translated as CSVVETVSGNTIYF. Full variable domain (rest looked up from reference TRBV29-1 and TRBJ1-3): SAVISQKPSRDICQRGTSLTIQCQVDSQVTMMFWYRQQPGQSLTLIATANQGSEATYESGFVIDKFPISRPNLTFSTLTVSNMSPEDSSIYLCSVVETVSGNTIYFGEGSWLTVV.

The chain has TRBV28 and TRBJ1-4; a weak D match, TRBD1 (5 bases). Trimming shortened V by 4 bases and J by 5 bases, and 5 bases separated the two germline ends. CDR3 length: 12 residues. Germline lookup yields CDR1 MDHEN and CDR2 SYDVKM. The CDR3: CASSSGNEKLFF. The CDR3 region has the DNA TGTGCCAGCAGTTCAGGGAATGAAAAACTGTTTTTT.

With regard to this clone: The identical CDR3 is also encoded by other nucleotide sequences in the sample. CDR3 sequence (DNA): TGCGCCAGCAGCTTGGTACTAGCGGGGGGTCAAGAGACCCAGTACTTC. This codes for CASSLVLAGGQETQYF. This chain connects TRBV5-1 to TRBJ2-5, with 12 bases identical to TRBD2. CDR1 is SGHRS and CDR2 is YFSETQ in the germline V gene. This CDR3 region has 16 residues. The junction had 2 bases not matched to a gene; V was cut back by 0 bases and J by 2 bases.

The chain couples TRBV9 to TRBJ2-4, with no clear D. The CDR3 loop spans 12 amino acids. The ends were cut back, 4 bases at V and 8 bases at J, with 10 bases in the middle. CDR1 is SGDLS, CDR2 YYNGEE, per germline. CDR3 in amino acids: CASSPPSDIQYF. CDR3 coding DNA: TGTGCCAGCAGCCCCCCCAGCGACATTCAGTACTTC. Full variable domain (remainder filled in from reference TRBV9 and TRBJ2-4): DSGVTQTPKHLITATGQRVTLRCSPRSGDLSVYWYQQSLDQGLQFLIQYYNGEERAKGNILERFSAQQFPDLHSELNLSSLELGDSALYFCASSPPSDIQYFGAGTRLSVL.

The chain combines TRBV14 with TRBJ1-1; D possibly corresponds to TRBD1 (6 bases). The V and J ends lost 0 bases and 4 bases respectively, with 15 bases between them. Germline V gives CDR1 SGHDN, CDR2 FVKESK. CDR3 length equals 16 residues. The CDR3 nucleotides read TGTGCCAGCAGCCAAGACCCCCGGGGCAGGGGCACTGAAGCTTTCTTT. It is translated as CASSQDPRGRGTEAFF.